One sample yielded the 3 T cell receptor beta chains listed below, sequenced in a study of cytomegalovirus exposure and HLA in healthy donors. Sequenced by immunoSEQ multiplex PCR; TCRdb stores in-frame clones only, minus some. This sample carries tens of thousands of clones, around 94% of them seen once, and the ten largest clones take roughly 0.6%. Sequences were obtained from PBMCs. The receptors stem from a woman between 18 and 29 years old in good health and CMV-seronegative.

The chain carries TRBV9 and TRBJ1-3; 7 positions match TRBD1. V lost 5 bases, J lost 2 bases, and 1 base stayed unmatched. The germline V gene has CDR1 SGDLS and CDR2 YYNGEE. The CDR3 consists of 13 residues. The CDR3, as DNA: TGTGCCAGCAGACAGGGGACTGGAAACACCATATATTTT. It is translated as CASRQGTGNTIYF.

CDR3 sequence: CASRGGTQGQGHEQYF. DNA for the CDR3: TGTGCCAGCAGGGGGGGGACCCAGGGACAGGGACACGAGCAGTACTTC. V is TRBV7-2 and J is TRBJ2-7, with 9 bases lining up with TRBD1. This CDR3 region has 16 residues. The ends lost 6 bases at V and 5 bases at J; junction bases unmatched: 14. CDR1 and CDR2 from the germline V gene are SGHTA and FQGNSA.

CDR3 amino acids: CAIHEGGNYGYTF. The CDR3 nucleotides read TGTGCCATACACGAAGGAGGGAACTATGGCTACACCTTC. V gene TRBV28 combines with J gene TRBJ1-2; D not resolved. CDR1 and CDR2 (germline): MDHEN, SYDVKM. This CDR3 has 13 residues. Trimming cost V 10 bases and J 2 bases, with 14 bases left between them.